This paragraph reports one T cell receptor (beta chain). The data derive from a study of regulatory T cells in long-lasting Graves disease. The time point: newly diagnosed GD, antithyroid drugs for less than 3 months. After RNA was extracted from PBMCs, the TCR library was made from it. According to the study, TCR beta libraries were built with iRepertoire HTBI primers and CDR3-region Arm-PCR. TCRdb re-called the multiplex PCR reads through MiXCR, storing one row per CDR3 protein. This sample has roughly 500,000 distinct CDR3 sequences, with about 13% found just once. Germline CDR1 is MNHEY and CDR2 is SVGAGI. V shed 2 bases, J shed 4 bases, and the junction held 6 bases outside the gene matches. The CDR3 totals 16 residues. A further study also used this sample, focusing on T cells in Graves' hyperthyroidism and ophthalmopathy.

The specimen was peripheral blood mononuclear cells (PBMCs), collected at new diagnosis, from a patient treated with antithyroid drugs. This chain connects TRBV6-5 to TRBJ1-1; 11 bases agree with TRBD1. The origin of this receptor is a man aged 30 to 39 with Graves disease. The CDR3 region has the DNA TGTGCCAGCAGTTACGACCTCGGGACAGGGGGCACTGAAGCTTTCTTT. Amino acids: CASSYDLGTGGTEAFF.